The present entry profiles one T cell receptor (beta chain) with its context. The V gene lost 4 bases and the J gene lost 1 base, with 13 bases spanning the gap. CDR1 and CDR2 (germline): LNHDA, SQIVND (reference sequence). The CDR3 loop spans 15 amino acids. This specimen belongs to a study of blood T cell repertoires in COVID-19. Study-level information: Acute and convalescent COVID-19 specimens originated in the United States, Italy and Spain.

Sequenced by immunoSEQ multiplex PCR; TCRdb stores in-frame clones only, minus some. The sample includes roughly 250,000 clones, more than 65% seen only once; the top ten take over 3%. The specimen sequenced was peripheral blood. This TCR came from a woman aged 40-49 years with active or convalescent COVID-19. The chain combines TRBV19 with TRBJ2-5; the D gene is possibly TRBD2 (5 bases). The CDR3 is CASSTRPGIQETQYF. DNA for the CDR3: TGTGCCAGTAGTACAAGACCGGGAATCCAAGAGACCCAGTACTTC.